This T cell receptor beta chain stems from a study of T cells in Graves' hyperthyroidism and ophthalmopathy. Overall study results and limits: Most clonotypes expanded in the thyroid (above 0.001) were also present in blood.

With 8 bases removed from V and 3 bases from J, the gap between germline ends came to 19 bases. CDR1 is MDHEN, CDR2 SYDVKM, per germline. The CDR3 has 16 amino acids. From RNA transcripts, TCR beta CDR3 regions were amplified. HTBI primers were employed in a first-round RT-PCR of the TCR CDR3. TCRdb ran MiXCR on the multiplex PCR reads and lists one entry per CDR3 protein. The data show about 550,000 distinct CDR3 sequences, less than 25% seen once. Uncontrolled infection, other autoimmune disease, pregnancy or lactation led to exclusion. The table lists this clonotype with a few counts. No antigen is known for it.

This receptor was identified in a man younger than 35 with Graves' hyperthyroidism. The V and J genes are TRBV28 and TRBJ2-2; D is possibly TRBD2 (5 bases). Sequencing was done on a sample of blood. CDR3 protein: CASGNSRGSDTGELFF. As DNA, the CDR3 is TGTGCCAGCGGTAATTCCCGGGGATCGGACACCGGGGAGCTGTTTTTT. Combining the CDR3 with reference TRBV28 and TRBJ2-2 gives the whole variable domain DVKVTQSSRYLVKRTGEKVFLECVQDMDHENMFWYRQDPGLGLRLIYFSYDVKMKEKGDIPEGYSVSREKKERFSLILESASTNQTSMYLCASGNSRGSDTGELFFGEGSRLTVL.